The 29 T cell receptor beta chains below all came from one sample that was sequenced in a study of blood T cell repertoires in COVID-19. The protocol was immunoSEQ multiplex PCR, while the TCRdb copy is restricted to in-frame clones and leaves out a portion. The top ten clones hold approximately 4.8% of a sample with around 250,000 clones, about four fifths of them seen once. Sequenced sample: peripheral blood. These receptors were obtained from a man aged 50 to 60 with active or convalescent COVID-19.

V and J are TRBV30 and TRBJ2-3; 12 bases agree with TRBD2. J gave up 1 base and V 1 base, and 6 bases lay outside the gene matches. CDR1 is GTSNPN, CDR2 SVGIG, per germline (reference sequence). This CDR3 is 17 amino acids long. The CDR3: CAWSGELAGGRTDTQYF. In nucleotides, the CDR3 is TGTGCCTGGAGTGGTGAGCTAGCGGGGGGGCGCACAGATACGCAGTATTTT.

This clone was seen more than once but under ten times. The rearrangement joins TRBV5-1 to TRBJ1-2, with 9 bases aligning to TRBD1. Germline assignment: CDR1 SGHRS and CDR2 YFSETQ. CDR3 size: 16 residues. Germline trimming cut 2 bases from V and 4 bases from J; bases unmatched to any gene: 9. For the CDR3, the DNA is TGCGCCAGCAGCTTTGAGGACAGGGGAAAGCGCTATGGCTACACCTTC. This gives the protein CASSFEDRGKRYGYTF.

J is TRBJ1-2 and V is TRBV5-1, with TRBD1 as a possible D gene (6 bases). CDR1 SGHRS and CDR2 YFSETQ come from the germline V gene. Trimming cost V 0 bases and J 7 bases, with 10 bases left between them. The CDR3 is 13 amino acids. CDR3 nucleotides: TGCGCCAGCAGCTTGGGCGGACAGCTTGGCTACACCTTC. It codes for CASSLGGQLGYTF.

As for this clone: A much larger clone lies one base from this, so it may be a read error. The chain carries TRBV3-1 (or the pseudogene TRBV3-2) and TRBJ1-1; maybe TRBD1 (5 bases). Trimming removed 4 bases at V and 1 base at J, with 7 bases between. This CDR3 is built from 13 residues. Germline values: CDR1 LGHDT, CDR2 YNNKEL (reference sequence). The CDR3 sequence: CASSLGQNTEAFF. The CDR3 coding sequence is TGTGCCAGCAGCCTCGGACAGAACACTGAAGCTTTCTTT.

The J gene is TRBJ2-1, the V gene TRBV7-3; 15 bases map to TRBD2. After removal of 5 bases from V and 12 bases from J, the junction contained 11 bases not matched to a gene. This CDR3 spans 16 amino acids. From germline, CDR1 is SGHTA and CDR2 FQGTGA. The CDR3 is CASSPFTGTSGGMQFF. The CDR3 nucleotides are TGTGCCAGCAGCCCTTTCACCGGGACTAGCGGGGGGATGCAGTTCTTC.

This clone was detected a few times. The chain recombines TRBV18 with TRBJ1-4; possibly TRBD1 for D (5 bases). This CDR3 contains 15 residues. Trimming pared 0 bases from V and 8 bases from J, leaving 13 bases between. Germline CDR1 reads KGHSH; CDR2 reads LQKENI. The CDR3: CASSPPGGRKEKLFF. The CDR3 nucleotides read TGTGCCAGCTCACCACCCGGGGGGAGGAAGGAAAAACTGTTTTTT.

This CDR3 reads CASSYSPGKMQATNEKLFF. The CDR3 nucleotides are TGTGCCAGCAGTTACTCTCCAGGGAAAATGCAAGCAACTAATGAAAAACTGTTTTTT. The chain joins TRBV6-2 or TRBV6-3 to TRBJ1-4; weak D call: TRBD1 (5 bases). Germline V gene sequence: CDR1 MNHEY, CDR2 SVGEGT. The CDR3 runs to 19 residues. Trimming removed 0 bases at V and 0 bases at J, with 17 bases between.

The chain is built from TRBV30 and TRBJ1-4; D is unresolved. The CDR3 totals 12 residues. Germline V lookup: CDR1 GTSNPN, CDR2 SVGIG (reference sequence). V was trimmed by 2 bases and J by 13 bases, leaving 14 bases between them. For the CDR3, the DNA is TGTGCCTGGAGTTACCTCCGGGGTGGACTGTTTTTT. Amino acid sequence: CAWSYLRGGLFF.

The chain joins TRBV6-5 to TRBJ2-3, with a weak D call TRBD2 (6 bases). The CDR3 is made up of 16 amino acids. Deletions cut 0 bases from V and 5 bases from J, with 15 bases between. Germline-derived CDR1 and CDR2 are MNHEY and SVGAGI. Here the CDR3 DNA reads TGTGCCAGCAGTTACTCTTCCGGGACTGGACGAGATACGCAGTATTTT. Translation gives CASSYSSGTGRDTQYF.

This sequence joins TRBV7-2 and TRBJ2-3; D is perhaps TRBD1 (5 bases). Germline assignment: CDR1 SGHTA and CDR2 FQGNSA. The length of the CDR3 is 14 residues. Deletions cut 0 bases from V and 8 bases from J, with 12 bases between. The DNA for the CDR3 is TGTGCCAGCAGCTTAGCACCTTCAAGGGGTACGCAGTATTTT. Encoded protein: CASSLAPSRGTQYF.

The chain combines TRBV6-5 with TRBJ2-7; D unclear. CDR3 length: 13 residues. V lost 6 bases and J lost 1, with 10 bases in between. The V gene's germline CDR1 is MNHEY and CDR2 SVGAGI. This CDR3 is CASSDWQSYEQYF. In DNA, the CDR3 is TGTGCCAGCAGCGACTGGCAGTCCTACGAGCAGTACTTC.

This chain uses TRBV27 with TRBJ1-1; 7 bases line up with TRBD1. Germline loops: CDR1 MNHEY, CDR2 SMNVEV (reference sequence). This CDR3 has 15 amino acids. Losses at the gene ends were 0 bases for V and 4 bases for J; bases not matched to a gene: 5. The CDR3: CASSLSNKGATEAFF. Written as DNA, the CDR3 is TGTGCCAGCAGTTTATCGAATAAGGGGGCCACTGAAGCTTTCTTT.

This clone has just one count. V usage is TRBV6-2 or TRBV6-3 and J usage is TRBJ1-4; D gene unclear. Trimming removed 4 bases at V and 0 bases at J, with 12 bases between. Germline CDR1 reads MNHEY; CDR2 reads SVGEGT. The CDR3 is 16 residues long. The CDR3 sequence: CASSSPETATNEKLFF. CDR3 bases: TGTGCCAGCAGTTCCCCTGAGACTGCAACTAATGAAAAACTGTTTTTT.

The chain uses TRBV11-1 and TRBJ1-4; no definite D call. Germline assignment: CDR1 SGHAT and CDR2 FQDESV (reference sequence). The CDR3 is made up of 14 amino acids. Trimming pared 6 bases from V and 0 bases from J, leaving 8 bases between. The CDR3 DNA is TGTGCCAGCAGTGAGTTTTCAACTAATGAAAAACTGTTTTTT. Protein sequence: CASSEFSTNEKLFF.

CDR3 residues: CASSGWGRTTGNTIYF. As DNA, the CDR3 is TGTGCCAGCAGCGGGTGGGGCCGAACGACTGGAAACACCATATATTTT. This rearrangement joins TRBV7-2 to TRBJ1-3, with TRBD1 as a possible D gene (5 bases). The CDR3 runs 16 residues. V lost 5 bases to trimming and J lost 2 bases, with 16 bases between them. Germline CDR1 SGHTA, CDR2 FQGNSA.

This sequence joins TRBV30 and TRBJ1-5, with a weak D call TRBD1 (5 bases). The CDR3 is made up of 13 amino acids. Germline V gene lookup returns CDR1 GTSNPN and CDR2 SVGIG (reference sequence). Deletions cut 5 bases from V and 3 bases from J, with 11 bases between. The CDR3 DNA reads TGTGCCTGGGCAGGGCGGGACAATCAGCCCCAGCATTTT. Amino acids: CAWAGRDNQPQHF. The variable domain in full, completed from reference TRBV30 and TRBJ1-5, reads SQTIHQWPATLVQPVGSPLSLECTVEGTSNPNLYWYRQAAGRGLQLLFYSVGIGQISSEVPQNLSASRPQDRQFILSSKKLLLSDSGFYLCAWAGRDNQPQHFGDGTRLSIL.

This clone was detected only once. The rearrangement joins TRBV27 to TRBJ1-5, with 9 bases fitting TRBD1. Trimming took 4 bases from V and 6 from J; bases not matched to a gene: 7. The germline CDR1 and CDR2 sequences are MNHEY and SMNVEV (reference sequence). The CDR3 totals 15 residues. CDR3 amino acids: CASSSDRGGGQPQHF. The CDR3 DNA reads TGTGCCAGCAGTTCGGACAGGGGCGGGGGTCAGCCCCAGCATTTT.

The V gene is TRBV7-2, the J gene TRBJ2-1; D might be TRBD2 (6 bases). CDR1 and CDR2 (germline): SGHTA, FQGNSA. The V gene lost 6 bases and the J gene lost 2 bases, with 17 bases spanning the gap. This CDR3 is 16 amino acids long. The CDR3 protein is CASRRGGLPTYNEQFF. In DNA form, the CDR3 reads TGTGCCAGCAGGCGCGGCGGACTACCGACCTACAATGAGCAGTTCTTC.

This sequence joins TRBV19 and TRBJ1-5; TRBD1 agrees at 7 bases. The ends lost 5 bases at V and 0 bases at J; junction bases unmatched: 4. The V gene's germline CDR1 is LNHDA and CDR2 SQIVND (reference sequence). This CDR3 region has 15 residues. The CDR3 DNA follows: TGTGCCAGTAGTTTGGGACAGAATAGCAATCAGCCCCAGCATTTT. Protein product: CASSLGQNSNQPQHF.

This chain joins TRBV5-5 and TRBJ2-3; maybe TRBD1 (6 bases). Germline lookup yields CDR1 SGHKS and CDR2 YYEKEE (reference sequence). V lost 0 bases, J lost 3 bases, and 11 bases lay in between. The CDR3 covers 15 residues. The chain's CDR3 is CASSLAGVWTDTQYF. In nucleotides, the CDR3 is TGTGCCAGCAGCTTGGCAGGGGTGTGGACAGATACGCAGTATTTT.

This clone was found a few times. The chain is built from TRBV27 and TRBJ2-3; unclear D gene. The CDR3 has 13 amino acids. Trimming shortened V by 6 bases and J by 0 bases, and 7 bases separated the two germline ends. Per germline, CDR1 MNHEY and CDR2 SMNVEV (reference sequence). The CDR3 spells CASSLSSTDTQYF. The CDR3 bases are TGTGCCAGCAGCTTGAGCAGCACAGATACGCAGTATTTT.

This chain joins TRBV15 and TRBJ2-3; TRBD2 is a possible D gene (7 bases). This CDR3 is built from 13 residues. CDR1 is LNHNV and CDR2 is YYDKDF in the germline V gene (reference sequence). Deletions cut 9 bases from V and 3 bases from J, with 13 bases between. The chain's CDR3 is CATRRGRTDTQYF. DNA of the CDR3: TGTGCCACACGGCGGGGGCGTACAGATACGCAGTATTTT.

The chain joins TRBV27 to TRBJ2-2, with D possibly matching TRBD2 (6 bases). With 5 bases removed from V and 7 bases from J, the gap between germline ends came to 17 bases. The germline CDR1 and CDR2 sequences are MNHEY and SMNVEV (reference sequence). The CDR3 runs to 15 residues. This CDR3 is CASSQTGTVGGELFF. The DNA of the CDR3 is TGTGCCAGCAGTCAGACCGGGACTGTAGGCGGGGAGCTGTTTTTT.

This chain joins TRBV28 and TRBJ2-1; 7 bases are shared with TRBD1. V gave up 5 bases and J gave up 8 bases; unmatched junction bases: 18. This CDR3 has 17 residues. Germline V gives CDR1 MDHEN, CDR2 SYDVKM. The CDR3 DNA reads TGTGCCAGCAGTCCGGACAGGTCAAACAATTGGGGCGATGAGCAGTTCTTC. It yields the protein CASSPDRSNNWGDEQFF.

The genes are TRBV6-4 and TRBJ1-5; no clear D. V was clipped by 3 bases and J by 9 bases, with 12 bases between them. The CDR3 covers 13 residues. CDR1 is MRHNA, CDR2 SNTAGT, per germline. CDR3 protein: CASSDPRAGPQHF. In DNA form, the CDR3 reads TGTGCCAGCAGTGATCCCCGAGCCGGGCCCCAGCATTTT.

The chain employs TRBV7-6 and TRBJ1-1, with D uncertain. CDR3 length: 13 residues. CDR1 is SGHVS, CDR2 FNYEAQ, per germline. Between the trimmed V and J ends, which lost 3 bases and 1 base, there was a span of 6 bases. The CDR3 protein is CASSLGENTEAFF. The CDR3 bases are TGTGCCAGCAGCTTGGGAGAGAACACTGAAGCTTTCTTT.

This sequence joins TRBV14 and TRBJ1-6; the D gene is possibly TRBD1 (6 bases). The length of the CDR3 is 16 residues. The germline V gene encodes CDR1 SGHDN and CDR2 FVKESK. Deletions cut 0 bases from V and 2 bases from J, with 8 bases between. CDR3 sequence (DNA): TGTGCCAGCAGCCAAGATCGGACAGCCTATAATTCACCCCTCCACTTT. Translating gives CASSQDRTAYNSPLHF.

V usage is TRBV27 and J usage is TRBJ1-5; 7 nucleotides align to TRBD1. Germline V gives CDR1 MNHEY, CDR2 SMNVEV (reference sequence). J was trimmed by 2 bases and V by 2 bases; bases with no gene match: 3. This CDR3 has 15 amino acids. In DNA form, the CDR3 reads TGTGCCAGCAGTTTAGGACAGGCGGGCAATCAGCCCCAGCATTTT. Amino acids: CASSLGQAGNQPQHF.

This clone was picked up one time. At the DNA level, this CDR3 is encoded by other sequences in the same sample as well. CDR3 sequence (DNA): TGTGCCAGCAGCGTAGGGGGAACTAGCGGGGGAGAGACCCAGTACTTC. This encodes CASSVGGTSGGETQYF. V gene TRBV9 combines with J gene TRBJ2-5; 11 bases agree with TRBD2. Trimming took 0 bases from V and 4 from J; bases not matched to a gene: 5. Germline lookup yields CDR1 SGDLS and CDR2 YYNGEE. The CDR3 length is 16 residues.